This record covers a single T cell receptor beta chain. Per the original data handling: Reference gene primers were amplified, and this amplification served to estimate nucleated cell counts. TCRdb keeps only in-frame clones here, not all; method: immunoSEQ multiplex PCR. Clone size and V and J calls were adopted from that table, with D and trimming inferred from the DNA. The sample holds about 78,000 clones; 87% are singletons and the top ten take 4.9%. These data originate in a study of blood T cell repertoires in COVID-19. At the level of the study: The United States, Italy and Spain supplied acute and convalescent COVID-19 samples.

This CDR3 is built from 17 residues. V was clipped by 0 bases and J by 2 bases; unmatched bases: 6. Germline V gene lookup returns CDR1 MNHEY and CDR2 SMNVEV (reference sequence). The sequencing sample was made of peripheral blood. The chain is built from TRBV27 and TRBJ2-3, with TRBD2 identical over 9 bases. This TCR derives from a woman of 80 years or more with active or convalescent COVID-19. The CDR3 sequence: CASSLSGLAGTTDTQYF. The CDR3 DNA reads TGTGCCAGCAGTTTATCAGGGCTAGCGGGGACCACAGATACGCAGTATTTT.